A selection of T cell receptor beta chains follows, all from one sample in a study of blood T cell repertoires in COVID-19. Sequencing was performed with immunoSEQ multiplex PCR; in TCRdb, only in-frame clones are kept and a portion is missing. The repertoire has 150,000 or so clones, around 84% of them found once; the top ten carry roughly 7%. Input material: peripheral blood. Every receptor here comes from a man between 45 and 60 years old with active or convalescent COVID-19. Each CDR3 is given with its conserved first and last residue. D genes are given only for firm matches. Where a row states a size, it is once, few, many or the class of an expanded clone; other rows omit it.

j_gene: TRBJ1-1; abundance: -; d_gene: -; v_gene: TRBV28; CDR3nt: TGTGCCAGCAGTTTAGGAACCAGGGTGGACACTGAAGCTTTCTTT; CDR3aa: CASSLGTRVDTEAFF
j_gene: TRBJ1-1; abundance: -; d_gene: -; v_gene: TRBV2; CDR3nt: TGTGCCAGCAGGGTTACAGCCAGACTGAACACTGAAGCTTTCTTT; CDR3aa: CASRVTARLNTEAFF
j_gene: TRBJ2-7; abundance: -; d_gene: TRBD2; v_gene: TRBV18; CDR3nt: TGTGCCAGCTCAACGGGACTAGCGGGAGGTGGTGAGCAGTACTTC; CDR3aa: CASSTGLAGGGEQYF
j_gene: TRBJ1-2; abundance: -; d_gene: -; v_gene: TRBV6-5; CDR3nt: TGTGCCAGCAGTTACTCGACTCTGCCGGGGGTCCATGGCTACACCTTC; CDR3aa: CASSYSTLPGVHGYTF
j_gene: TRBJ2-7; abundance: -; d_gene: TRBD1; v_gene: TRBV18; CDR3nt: TGTGCCAGCTCACCAGGGACAGGTTCCTACGAGCAGTACTTC; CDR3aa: CASSPGTGSYEQYF
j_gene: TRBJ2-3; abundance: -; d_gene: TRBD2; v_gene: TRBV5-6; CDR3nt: TGTGCCAGCAGCTTTAGCGGGAGCACAGATACGCAGTATTTT; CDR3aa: CASSFSGSTDTQYF
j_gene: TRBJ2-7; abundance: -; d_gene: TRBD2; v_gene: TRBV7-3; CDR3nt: TGTGCCAGCAGCTTAAGCGGAGCGGGGCGACCCTACGAGCAGTACTTC; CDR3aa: CASSLSGAGRPYEQYF
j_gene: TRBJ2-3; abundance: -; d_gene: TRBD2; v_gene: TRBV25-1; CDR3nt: TGTGCCAGCAGTGACCACGGTAGCGGGGTTAGCACAGATACGCAGTATTTT; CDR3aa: CASSDHGSGVSTDTQYF
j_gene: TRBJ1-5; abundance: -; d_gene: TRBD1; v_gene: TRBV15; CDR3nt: TGTGCCACCAGCAGAACAGGGGCTAGCAATCAGCCCCAGCATTTT; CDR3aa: CATSRTGASNQPQHF
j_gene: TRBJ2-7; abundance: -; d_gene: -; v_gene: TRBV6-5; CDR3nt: TGTGCCAGCAGTTACGACAGAGGTTTCGAGCAGTACTTC; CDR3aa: CASSYDRGFEQYF
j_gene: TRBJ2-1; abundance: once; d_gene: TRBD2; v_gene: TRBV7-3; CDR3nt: TGTGCCAGCAGCCCCCGGGGGGGGTTTGGGCAGTTCTTC; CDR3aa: CASSPRGGFGQFF
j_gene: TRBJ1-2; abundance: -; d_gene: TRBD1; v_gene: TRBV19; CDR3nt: TGTGCCAGTAGTACCGACAGGGACGGGGGCTACACCTTC; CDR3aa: CASSTDRDGGYTF
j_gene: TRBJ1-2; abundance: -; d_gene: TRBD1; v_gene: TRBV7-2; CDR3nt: TGTGCCAGCAGCCCCAAGACAGGGGGCGGCTATGGCTACACCTTC; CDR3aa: CASSPKTGGGYGYTF
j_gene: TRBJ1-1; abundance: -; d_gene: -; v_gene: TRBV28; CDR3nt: TGTGCCAGCAGTTTAGTCCCTATAAACACTGAAGCTTTCTTT; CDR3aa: CASSLVPINTEAFF
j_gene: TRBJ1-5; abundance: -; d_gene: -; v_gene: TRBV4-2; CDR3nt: TGTGCCAGCAGCCAAGATATCCAGGCTAGCAATCAGCCCCAGCATTTT; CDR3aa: CASSQDIQASNQPQHF
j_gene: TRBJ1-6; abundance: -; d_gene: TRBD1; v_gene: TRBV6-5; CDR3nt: TGTGCCAGCAGTTACTTAAGGGGGCCCCGGAATTCACCCCTCCACTTT; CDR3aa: CASSYLRGPRNSPLHF
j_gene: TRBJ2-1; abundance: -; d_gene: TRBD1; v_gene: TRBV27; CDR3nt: TGTGCCAGCAGCTCCTTCAGGGGGACAGGGTGGAATGAGCAGTTCTTC; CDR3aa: CASSSFRGTGWNEQFF
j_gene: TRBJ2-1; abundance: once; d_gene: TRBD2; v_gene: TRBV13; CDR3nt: TGTGCCAGCAGCTTAGTGTCACTAGCGGGAGGGGATCATGAGCAGTTCTTC; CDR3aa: CASSLVSLAGGDHEQFF
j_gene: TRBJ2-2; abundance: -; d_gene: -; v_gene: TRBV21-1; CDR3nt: TGTGCCAGCAGCCACTACCTGGGGCACGGGGAGCTGTTTTTT; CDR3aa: CASSHYLGHGELFF
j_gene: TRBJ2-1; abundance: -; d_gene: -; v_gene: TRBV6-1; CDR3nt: TGTGCCAGCAGTGAACGGTACAATGAGCAGTTCTTC; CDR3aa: CASSERYNEQFF
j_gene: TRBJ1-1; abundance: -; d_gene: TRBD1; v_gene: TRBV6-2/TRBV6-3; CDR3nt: TGTGCCAGCAGTTACGGGGACAGAAAAGCTTTCTTT; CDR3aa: CASSYGDRKAFF
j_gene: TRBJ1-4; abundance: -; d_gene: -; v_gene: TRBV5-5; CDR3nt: TGTGCCAGCGCCCGGGGGGCTAGGGAAAAACTGTTTTTT; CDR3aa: CASARGAREKLFF
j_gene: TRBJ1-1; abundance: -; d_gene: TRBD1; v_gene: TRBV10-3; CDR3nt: TGTGCCATCGCGGACAGGGAGCAAAATGAAGCTTTCTTT; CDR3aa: CAIADREQNEAFF
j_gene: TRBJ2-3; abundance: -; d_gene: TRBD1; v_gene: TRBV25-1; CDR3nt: TGTGCCAGCAGTGATTCCGGGACAGGGGACACAGATACGCAGTATTTT; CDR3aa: CASSDSGTGDTDTQYF